Listed below are T cell receptor beta chains from one sample, sequenced in a study of T cell responses to AZD1222 COVID-19 vaccine. Method: immunoSEQ multiplex PCR; TCRdb's copy keeps in-frame clones and lacks some. In the table there are over 120,000 clones, more than 85% of which are singletons. Sequencing used peripheral blood, obtained after recovery from COVID-19. All receptors derive from an adult who had recovered from COVID-19. Both conserved end residues are part of each CDR3. Fields, in order: clone size, J gene, D gene, CDR3 length, V gene, CDR3 protein, CDR3 DNA. A D gene is named only where the DNA matches it firmly. Only some rows state a clone size, as once, few, many or a class for expanded clones.

abundance: NA
j_gene: TRBJ2-2
d_gene: NA
len: 17
v_gene: TRBV7-3
CDR3aa: CASSSRRGRGTAGELFF
CDR3nt: TGTGCCAGCAGCTCCCGGAGGGGCAGGGGAACTGCCGGGGAGCTGTTTTTT

abundance: once
j_gene: TRBJ1-2
d_gene: NA
len: 11
v_gene: TRBV5-4
CDR3aa: CASSFTVFYTF
CDR3nt: TGTGCCAGCAGCTTTACAGTCTTCTACACCTTC

abundance: once
j_gene: TRBJ2-3
d_gene: NA
len: 15
v_gene: TRBV3-1/TRBV3-2
CDR3aa: CASSQDPTSTDTQYF
CDR3nt: TGTGCCAGCAGCCAAGATCCAACGAGCACAGATACGCAGTATTTT

abundance: NA
j_gene: TRBJ2-5
d_gene: NA
len: 13
v_gene: TRBV12-5
CDR3aa: CASGPHVGETQYF
CDR3nt: TGTGCTAGTGGTCCCCATGTGGGAGAGACCCAGTACTTC

abundance: NA
j_gene: TRBJ2-7
d_gene: NA
len: 11
v_gene: TRBV12-2
CDR3aa: CASRLGDEQYF
CDR3nt: TGTGCAAGTCGCTTAGGTGACGAGCAGTACTTC

abundance: NA
j_gene: TRBJ1-5
d_gene: NA
len: 12
v_gene: TRBV2
CDR3aa: CASSVQGQPQHF
CDR3nt: TGTGCCAGCAGTGTACAGGGTCAGCCCCAGCATTTT

abundance: NA
j_gene: TRBJ1-1
d_gene: NA
len: 16
v_gene: TRBV5-5
CDR3aa: CASSKKVGVGLTEAFF
CDR3nt: TGTGCCAGCAGCAAAAAGGTAGGGGTAGGGTTGACTGAAGCTTTCTTT

abundance: NA
j_gene: TRBJ1-1
d_gene: NA
len: 14
v_gene: TRBV6-1
CDR3aa: CASSESLMNTEAFF
CDR3nt: TGTGCCAGCAGTGAATCGCTTATGAACACTGAAGCTTTCTTT

abundance: NA
j_gene: TRBJ1-4
d_gene: NA
len: 12
v_gene: TRBV12-3/TRBV12-4
CDR3aa: CASSIRTEKLFF
CDR3nt: TGTGCCAGCAGTATACGTACGGAAAAACTGTTTTTT

abundance: NA
j_gene: TRBJ2-7
d_gene: TRBD2
len: 17
v_gene: TRBV5-6
CDR3aa: CASSLDPRGSGTYEQYF
CDR3nt: TGTGCCAGCAGCTTGGACCCACGCGGGAGTGGGACCTACGAGCAGTACTTC

abundance: NA
j_gene: TRBJ2-1
d_gene: NA
len: 12
v_gene: TRBV12-5
CDR3aa: CASGLFDNEQFF
CDR3nt: TGTGCTAGTGGTTTGTTTGACAATGAGCAGTTCTTC

abundance: NA
j_gene: TRBJ1-1
d_gene: TRBD1
len: 17
v_gene: TRBV5-1
CDR3aa: CASSLGGTGDPNTEAFF
CDR3nt: TGCGCCAGCAGCTTGGGAGGGACAGGCGATCCCAACACTGAAGCTTTCTTT

abundance: once
j_gene: TRBJ1-2
d_gene: NA
len: 16
v_gene: TRBV28
CDR3aa: CASSGTRGGGSYGYTF
CDR3nt: TGTGCCAGCAGCGGTACCCGAGGGGGTGGCAGCTATGGCTACACCTTC

abundance: NA
j_gene: TRBJ2-7
d_gene: NA
len: 11
v_gene: TRBV30
CDR3aa: CAWSERAEQYF
CDR3nt: TGTGCCTGGAGTGAGAGAGCGGAGCAGTACTTC

abundance: once
j_gene: TRBJ1-6
d_gene: NA
len: 16
v_gene: TRBV5-5
CDR3aa: CASSLTPSSYNSPLHF
CDR3nt: TGTGCCAGCAGCTTAACTCCCAGCTCCTATAATTCACCCCTCCACTTT